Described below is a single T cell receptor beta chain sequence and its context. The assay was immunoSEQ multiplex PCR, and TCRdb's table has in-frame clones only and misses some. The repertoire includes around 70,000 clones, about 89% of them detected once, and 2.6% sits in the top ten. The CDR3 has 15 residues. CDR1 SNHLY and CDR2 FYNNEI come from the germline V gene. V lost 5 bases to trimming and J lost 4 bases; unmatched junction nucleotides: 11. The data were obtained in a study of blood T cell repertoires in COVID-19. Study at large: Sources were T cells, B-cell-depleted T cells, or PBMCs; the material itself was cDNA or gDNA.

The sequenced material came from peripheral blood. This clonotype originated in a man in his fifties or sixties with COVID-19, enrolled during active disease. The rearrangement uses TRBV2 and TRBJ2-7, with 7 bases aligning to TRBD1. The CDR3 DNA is TGTGCCAGCAGTACCACCGGGACAGCCGATTACGAGCAGTACTTC. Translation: CASSTTGTADYEQYF.